A single sample gave rise to the 7 T cell receptor beta chains below, sequenced in a study of T cell responses to AZD1222 COVID-19 vaccine. TCRdb keeps only in-frame clones here, not all; method: immunoSEQ multiplex PCR. The sample records about 140,000 clones, roughly 92% being singletons. The material sequenced was peripheral blood, taken on day 0 of AZD1222 vaccination. Receptors originate from an adult in good health.

This chain joins TRBV11-2 and TRBJ1-3; D not resolved. Looked up from germline, CDR1 is SGHAT and CDR2 is FQNNGV. V was clipped by 1 base and J by 3 bases, with 7 bases between them. The CDR3 has 14 residues. DNA of the CDR3: TGTGCCAGCAGCTTAGGTGGGAATGGAAACACCATATATTTT. This sequence encodes CASSLGGNGNTIYF.

CDR3 DNA sequence: TGTGCCAGCAGTGAAAGCGGGACCTATGGCTACACCTTC. Translated: CASSESGTYGYTF. The chain links TRBV6-1 to TRBJ1-2; TRBD1 might be the D (5 bases). CDR3 length: 13 residues. The V end was cut by 2 bases, the J end by 4 bases, with 8 bases between. CDR1 is MNHNS and CDR2 is SASEGT in the germline V gene.

This sequence joins TRBV30 and TRBJ1-2; D perhaps matches TRBD1 (5 bases). V lost 3 bases and J 3 bases, leaving 14 bases between the germline ends. The length of the CDR3 is 14 residues. Germline loops: CDR1 GTSNPN, CDR2 SVGIG (reference sequence). The CDR3 sequence: CAWRIPGRHYGYTF. DNA for the CDR3: TGTGCCTGGAGAATTCCGGGACGGCACTATGGCTACACCTTC.

The sample holds a few counts of this clone. The chain has TRBV5-1 and TRBJ2-5, with 10 positions matching TRBD2. The V segment lost 3 bases and the J segment 3 bases; nucleotides outside the gene matches: 14. The CDR3 loop spans 18 amino acids. Germline CDR1 is SGHRS and CDR2 is YFSETQ. The DNA of the CDR3 is TGCGCCAGCAGCTGGAGACTCCGAGCGGGAGGGAGGGAAGAGACCCAGTACTTC. It encodes CASSWRLRAGGREETQYF.

The chain combines TRBV28 with TRBJ1-2, with unresolved D. Germline-derived CDR1 and CDR2 are MDHEN and SYDVKM. With 7 bases removed from V and 7 bases from J, the gap between germline ends came to 22 bases. The CDR3 is 15 residues long. CDR3 nucleotide sequence: TGTGCCAGCACTCTATCGGACGGGTGGGGATTTGGCTACACCTTC. Encoded protein: CASTLSDGWGFGYTF.

The chain employs TRBV5-1 and TRBJ1-2, with D uncertain. Per the germline V gene, CDR1 is SGHRS and CDR2 is YFSETQ. Between the trimmed V and J ends, which lost 0 bases and 6 bases, there was a span of 3 bases. The CDR3 totals 11 residues. CDR3 in amino acids: CASSLDNGYTF. In nucleotides, the CDR3 is TGCGCCAGCAGCTTGGACAATGGCTACACCTTC.

The J gene is TRBJ2-3, the V gene TRBV6-4, with 12 bases matching TRBD1. Germline V CDR1 and CDR2: MRHNA, SNTAGT. The CDR3 is 15 residues long. Trimming at V came to 2 bases and at J to 4 bases, leaving 1 base not matched to a gene. As DNA, the CDR3 is TGTGCCAGCAGTGACGGGACAGGGGGCGCAGATACGCAGTATTTT. It encodes CASSDGTGGADTQYF.